This T cell receptor beta chain was captured in a study of CD4 T cells in relation to SARS-CoV-2 and coronaviruses. The wider study: TCR beta CDR3s were sequenced after approximately 9-day antigen culture of PBMCs. Shared crossreactive spike epitopes were mapped to their HLA restriction.

About this clone itself: The antigen remains unidentified.

TCRdb's table, derived via immunoSEQ multiplex PCR, lists solely in-frame clones and lacks some. The data hold more than 25,000 clones, with roughly 70% observed a single time. Unexposed donor CD4+ T cells date from about 2011-2018, before the COVID-19 pandemic. Isolation of CD4+ T cells took place after 10 days in culture. Germline CDR1 is SGHAT and CDR2 is FQNNGV. V lost 4 bases and J 5 bases, leaving 12 bases between the germline ends. The CDR3 covers 14 residues. V usage is TRBV11-2 and J usage is TRBJ2-4, with a weak D call TRBD2 (6 bases). Material: CD4+ T cells from PBMCs, cultured in vitro. This receptor was identified in a human donor in good health. Written as DNA, the CDR3 is TGTGCCAGCAGCTCCCCTGGGACTCAAAACATTCAGTACTTC. The encoded protein is CASSSPGTQNIQYF.